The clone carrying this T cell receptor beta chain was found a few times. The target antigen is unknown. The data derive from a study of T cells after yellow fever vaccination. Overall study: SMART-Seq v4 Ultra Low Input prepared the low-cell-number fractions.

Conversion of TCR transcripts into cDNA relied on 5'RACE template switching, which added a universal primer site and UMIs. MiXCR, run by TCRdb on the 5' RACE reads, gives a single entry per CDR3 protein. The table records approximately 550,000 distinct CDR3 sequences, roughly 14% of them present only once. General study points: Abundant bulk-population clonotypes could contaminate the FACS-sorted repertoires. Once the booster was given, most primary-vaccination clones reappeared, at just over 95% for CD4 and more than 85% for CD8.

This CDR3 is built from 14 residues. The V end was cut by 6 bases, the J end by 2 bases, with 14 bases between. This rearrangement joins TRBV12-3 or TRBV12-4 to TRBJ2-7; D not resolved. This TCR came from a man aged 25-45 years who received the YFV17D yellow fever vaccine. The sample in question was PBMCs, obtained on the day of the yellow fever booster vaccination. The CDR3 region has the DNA TGTGCCAGCAGCCCAGGACCCAGGACCTACGAGCAGTACTTC. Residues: CASSPGPRTYEQYF.